The sequence of this T cell receptor beta chain was determined in a study of blood T cell repertoires in COVID-19. The CDR3 totals 11 residues. V lost 6 bases, J lost 4 bases, and 7 bases lay in between. Sequencing used immunoSEQ multiplex PCR; TCRdb keeps in-frame clones, though not all of them. Of about 140,000 clones listed, 85% to 90% are singletons. Sequenced: peripheral blood. This TCR was sampled from a human donor in a cohort sampled during active COVID-19. The chain joins TRBV12-3 or TRBV12-4 to TRBJ2-7; weak D call: TRBD1 (5 bases). CDR3 nucleotide sequence: TGTGCCAGCAGAGGGGTTTACGAGCAGTACTTC. This codes for CASRGVYEQYF.